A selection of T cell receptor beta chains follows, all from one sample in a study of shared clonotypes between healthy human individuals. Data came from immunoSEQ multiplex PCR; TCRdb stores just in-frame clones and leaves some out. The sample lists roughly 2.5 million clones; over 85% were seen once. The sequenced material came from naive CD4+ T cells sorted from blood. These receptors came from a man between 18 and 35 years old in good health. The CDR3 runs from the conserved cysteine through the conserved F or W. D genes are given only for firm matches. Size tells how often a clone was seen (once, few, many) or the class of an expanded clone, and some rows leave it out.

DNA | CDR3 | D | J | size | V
TGTGCCAGCAGCTTAGCAACACGTGATTCTGGGGCCAACGTCCTGACTTTC | CASSLATRDSGANVLTF | NA | TRBJ2-6 | NA | TRBV5-4
TGCGCCAGCAGGGCCCGGGGGGGGATCCTCTACGAGCAGTACTTC | CASRARGGILYEQYF | TRBD2 | TRBJ2-7 | NA | TRBV10-2
TGCGCCAGCAGCCTGGGGGTCGGGCCGAGGGCCTACGAGCAGTACTTC | CASSLGVGPRAYEQYF | NA | TRBJ2-7 | NA | TRBV5-1
TGTGCCAGCAGCCAAGCGTTAGGACTAGCGGGAAGAGAGACCCAGTACTTC | CASSQALGLAGRETQYF | TRBD2 | TRBJ2-5 | NA | TRBV14
TGTGCCTGGTCCGGGGACACAGATACGCAGTATTTT | CAWSGDTDTQYF | NA | TRBJ2-3 | NA | TRBV30
TGTGCCAGCAGCTTCCTCCTAGCGGGAGGGGAGCTGTTTTTT | CASSFLLAGGELFF | TRBD2 | TRBJ2-2 | once | TRBV5-6
TGTGCCTGGAGTGTTATCAGGGAAAAACTGTTTTTT | CAWSVIREKLFF | NA | TRBJ1-4 | NA | TRBV30
TGTGCCAGCCGCGGGGCGCGCACTGAAGCTTTCTTT | CASRGARTEAFF | NA | TRBJ1-1 | NA | TRBV28
TGTGCCAGCAGCTCGGCAGGCACAGATACGCAGTATTTT | CASSSAGTDTQYF | NA | TRBJ2-3 | NA | TRBV5-5
TGTGCCAGCAGCTTGGAAGGCGGGAGCTCCTACGAGCAGTACTTC | CASSLEGGSSYEQYF | TRBD2 | TRBJ2-7 | NA | TRBV5-5
TGTGCCACCAGCACCGCGATACAGGGGGCCGGAACTGAAGCTTTCTTT | CATSTAIQGAGTEAFF | TRBD1 | TRBJ1-1 | NA | TRBV15
TGTGCCAGCTCACCGCCGGGGAATTATGGCTACACCTTC | CASSPPGNYGYTF | NA | TRBJ1-2 | NA | TRBV18
TGTGCCAGCCGACCTGTGGGGGGAGGAACTAATGAAAAACTGTTTTTT | CASRPVGGGTNEKLFF | NA | TRBJ1-4 | NA | TRBV19